This T cell receptor (beta chain) was retrieved from a study of Graves' ophthalmopathy and Graves' hyperthyroidism. Broader study findings: Researchers report that a 13-signature model separated ophthalmopathy from stable hyperthyroidism, posting about 88% sensitivity and roughly 83% specificity.

Trimming left V 5 bases short and J 8 bases short, with 12 bases between. Germline assignment: CDR1 GTSNPN and CDR2 SVGIG (reference sequence). The CDR3 has 11 residues. At least ten counts were recorded for this clonotype. Its antigen is not known. Beta-chain TCR CDR3 regions were amplified from RNA transcripts. Scientists carried out first-round RT-PCR using HTBI primers and then a second-round multiplex PCR. In TCRdb, the multiplex PCR reads were re-called with MiXCR into one record per CDR3 protein. This sample yields hundreds of thousands of distinct CDR3 sequences, of which around a fifth are seen a single time; around 45% belongs to the top ten.

J is TRBJ1-2 and V is TRBV30; TRBD1 might be the D (5 bases). The receptor's source is a woman in her forties or fifties with Graves' ophthalmopathy. Sequencing was carried out using peripheral blood. CDR3 sequence reads: CAWDTGYGYTF. DNA of the CDR3: TGTGCCTGGGACACAGGTTACGGCTACACCTTC.